This T cell receptor (beta chain) was sequenced for a study of Graves' ophthalmopathy and Graves' hyperthyroidism. RNA transcripts were the source from which TCR beta CDR3 regions were amplified. The library came from an HTBI-primed first-round RT-PCR and a second-round multiplex PCR. TCRdb fed the multiplex PCR reads into MiXCR, producing one record per CDR3 protein. The top ten clones hold over 7.5% of a sample with approximately 460,000 distinct CDR3 sequences, around 14% of them seen once. This clonotype was seen at least ten times. Sample: blood. The receptor was isolated from a woman between 25 and 40 years old with Graves' ophthalmopathy.

The CDR3 region is CASSRSGTGVNYGYTF. The CDR3 region has the DNA TGTGCCAGCAGTAGATCCGGGACAGGGGTTAACTATGGCTACACCTTC. V usage is TRBV6-1 and J usage is TRBJ1-2; 10 bases fit TRBD1. The CDR3 loop spans 16 amino acids. The V gene end was trimmed by 5 bases and the J gene end by 1 base; junction bases not matched to a gene: 7. Germline values: CDR1 MNHNS, CDR2 SASEGT.